This T cell receptor beta chain was recovered during a study of blood T cell repertoires in COVID-19. The count of this clone is one. Sequencing used immunoSEQ multiplex PCR; TCRdb keeps in-frame clones, though not all of them. The sample lists roughly 290,000 clones; about 80% were seen once. The TCR originated in a person aged 65 to 79 with COVID-19, enrolled during active disease. The source material was peripheral blood.

In DNA form, the CDR3 reads TGTGCCAGTAGTATCATCGGGGGGCCGGTTGGAAACACCATATATTTT. Encoded protein: CASSIIGGPVGNTIYF. This chain links TRBV19 with TRBJ1-3, with D maybe TRBD1 (6 bases). The germline V gene encodes CDR1 LNHDA and CDR2 SQIVND (reference sequence). There are 16 residues in the CDR3. V was clipped by 3 bases and J by 3 bases, with 15 bases between them.